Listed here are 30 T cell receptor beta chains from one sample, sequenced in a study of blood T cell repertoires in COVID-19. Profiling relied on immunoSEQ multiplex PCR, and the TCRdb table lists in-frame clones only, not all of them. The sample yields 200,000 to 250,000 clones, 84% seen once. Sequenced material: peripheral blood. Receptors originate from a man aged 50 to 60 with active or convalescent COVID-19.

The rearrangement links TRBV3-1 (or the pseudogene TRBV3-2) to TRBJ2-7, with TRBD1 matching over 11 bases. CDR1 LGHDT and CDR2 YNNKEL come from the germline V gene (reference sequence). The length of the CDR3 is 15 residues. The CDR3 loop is CASSQGFKGQGDRRV. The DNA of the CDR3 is TGTGCCAGCAGCCAAGGATTCAAGGGACAGGGGGATAGGCGCGTC.

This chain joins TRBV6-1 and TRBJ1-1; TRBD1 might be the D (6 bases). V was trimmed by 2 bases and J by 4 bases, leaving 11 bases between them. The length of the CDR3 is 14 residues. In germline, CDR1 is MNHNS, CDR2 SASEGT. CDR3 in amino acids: CASSETGWGTEAFF. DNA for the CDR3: TGTGCCAGCAGTGAAACAGGGTGGGGCACTGAAGCTTTCTTT.

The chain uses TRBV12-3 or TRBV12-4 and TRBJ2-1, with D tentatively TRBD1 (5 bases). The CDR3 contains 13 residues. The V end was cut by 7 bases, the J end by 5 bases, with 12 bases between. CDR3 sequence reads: CASTLRGHNEQFF. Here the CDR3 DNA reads TGTGCCAGCACCTTAAGGGGCCACAATGAGCAGTTCTTC.

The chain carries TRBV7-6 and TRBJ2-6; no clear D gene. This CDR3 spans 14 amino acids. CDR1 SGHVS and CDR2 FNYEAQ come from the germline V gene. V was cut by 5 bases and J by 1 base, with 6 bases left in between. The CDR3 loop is CASSQNSGANVLTF. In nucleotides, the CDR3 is TGTGCCAGCAGCCAAAATTCTGGGGCCAACGTCCTGACTTTC.

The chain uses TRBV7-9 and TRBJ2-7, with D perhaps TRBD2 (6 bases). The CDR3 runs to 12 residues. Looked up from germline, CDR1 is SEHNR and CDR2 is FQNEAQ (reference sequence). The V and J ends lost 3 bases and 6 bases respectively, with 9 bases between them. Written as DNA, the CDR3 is TGTGCCAGCAGCTTTTGGGGAGGCGAGCAGTACGTC. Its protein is CASSFWGGEQYV.

The CDR3 bases are TGTGCCAGCTCGCGGGACGTCAACACTGAAGCTTTCTTT. Translating gives CASSRDVNTEAFF. The genes are TRBV18 and TRBJ1-1; maybe TRBD1 (5 bases). The CDR3 totals 13 residues. Germline lookup yields CDR1 KGHSH and CDR2 LQKENI. Between the trimmed V and J ends, which lost 6 bases and 2 bases, there was a span of 10 bases.

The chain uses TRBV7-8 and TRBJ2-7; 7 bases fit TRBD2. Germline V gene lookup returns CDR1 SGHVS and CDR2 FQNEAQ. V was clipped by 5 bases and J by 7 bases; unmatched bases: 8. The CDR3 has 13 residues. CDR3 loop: CASSPQVGGEQYV. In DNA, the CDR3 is TGTGCCAGCAGCCCCCAGGTGGGAGGGGAGCAGTACGTC.

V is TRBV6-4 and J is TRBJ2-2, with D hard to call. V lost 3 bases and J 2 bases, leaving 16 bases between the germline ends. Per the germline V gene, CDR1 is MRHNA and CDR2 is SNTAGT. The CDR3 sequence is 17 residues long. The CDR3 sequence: CASSDPRPPPNTGELFF. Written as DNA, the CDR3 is TGTGCCAGCAGTGATCCCAGGCCACCCCCCAACACCGGGGAGCTGTTTTTT.

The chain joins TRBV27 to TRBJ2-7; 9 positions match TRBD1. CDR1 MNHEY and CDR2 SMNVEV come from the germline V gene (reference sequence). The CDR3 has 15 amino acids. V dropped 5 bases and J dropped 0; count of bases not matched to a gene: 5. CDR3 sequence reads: CASSPSGQGSYEQYV. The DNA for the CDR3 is TGTGCCAGCAGTCCCTCGGGACAGGGCTCCTACGAGCAGTACGTC.

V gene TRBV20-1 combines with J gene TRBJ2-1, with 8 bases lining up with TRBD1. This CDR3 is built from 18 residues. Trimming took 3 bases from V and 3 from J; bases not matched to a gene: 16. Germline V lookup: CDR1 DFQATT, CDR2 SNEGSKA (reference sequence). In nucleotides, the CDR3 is TGCAGTGCTAGTTCTGTGGGCAGGGGGCGTCTAGACTACAATGAGCAGTTCTTC. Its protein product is CSASSVGRGRLDYNEQFF.

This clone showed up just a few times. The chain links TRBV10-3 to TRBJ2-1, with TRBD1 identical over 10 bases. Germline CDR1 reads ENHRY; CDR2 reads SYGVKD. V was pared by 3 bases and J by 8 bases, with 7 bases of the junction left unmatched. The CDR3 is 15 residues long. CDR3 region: CAISDPGQGRYEQFF. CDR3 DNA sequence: TGTGCCATCAGTGACCCGGGACAGGGGAGGTATGAGCAGTTCTTC.

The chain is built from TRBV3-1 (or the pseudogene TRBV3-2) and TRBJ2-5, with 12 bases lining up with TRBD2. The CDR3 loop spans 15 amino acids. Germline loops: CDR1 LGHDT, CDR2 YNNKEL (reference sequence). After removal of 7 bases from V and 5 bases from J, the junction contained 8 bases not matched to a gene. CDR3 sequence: CASMTTSGSGETQYF. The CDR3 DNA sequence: TGTGCCAGCATGACGACTAGCGGGAGTGGGGAGACCCAGTACTTC.

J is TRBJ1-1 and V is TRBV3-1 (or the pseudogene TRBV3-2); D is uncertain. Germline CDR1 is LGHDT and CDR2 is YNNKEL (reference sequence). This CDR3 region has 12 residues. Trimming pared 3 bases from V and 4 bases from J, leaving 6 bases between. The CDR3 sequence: CASSHASTEAFF. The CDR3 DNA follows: TGTGCCAGCAGCCATGCCAGCACTGAAGCTTTCTTT.

The CDR3 sequence is CASSSLKRNEQFF. In nucleotides, the CDR3 is TGTGCCAGCAGCAGCCTGAAGCGTAATGAGCAGTTCTTC. V is TRBV11-2 and J is TRBJ2-1; no reliable D call. Deletions cut 5 bases from V and 7 bases from J, with 12 bases between. The CDR3 length is 13 residues. CDR1 SGHAT and CDR2 FQNNGV come from the germline V gene.

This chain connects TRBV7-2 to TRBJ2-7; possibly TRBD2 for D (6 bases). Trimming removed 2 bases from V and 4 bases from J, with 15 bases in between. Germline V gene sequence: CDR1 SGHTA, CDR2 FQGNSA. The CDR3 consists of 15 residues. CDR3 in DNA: TGTGCCAGCAGCTTACCTCGGGACTGGAGATACGAGCAGTACTTC. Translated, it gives CASSLPRDWRYEQYF.

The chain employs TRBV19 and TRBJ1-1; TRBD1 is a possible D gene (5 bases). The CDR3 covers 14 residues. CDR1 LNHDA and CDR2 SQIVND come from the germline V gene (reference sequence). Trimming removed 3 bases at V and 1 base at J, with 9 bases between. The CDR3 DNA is TGTGCCAGTAGTATCGGTGGGGCGAACACTGAAGCTTTCTTT. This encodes CASSIGGANTEAFF.

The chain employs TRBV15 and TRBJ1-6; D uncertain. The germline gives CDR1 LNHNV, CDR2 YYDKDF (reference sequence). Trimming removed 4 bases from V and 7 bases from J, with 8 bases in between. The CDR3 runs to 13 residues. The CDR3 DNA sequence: TGTGCCACCAGCACTGAACAGAATTCACCCCTCCACTTT. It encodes CATSTEQNSPLHF. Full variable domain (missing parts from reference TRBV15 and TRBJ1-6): DAMVIQNPRYQVTQFGKPVTLSCSQTLNHNVMYWYQQKSSQAPKLLFHYYDKDFNNEADTPDNFQSRRPNTSFCFLDIRSPGLGDTAMYLCATSTEQNSPLHFGNGTRLTVT.

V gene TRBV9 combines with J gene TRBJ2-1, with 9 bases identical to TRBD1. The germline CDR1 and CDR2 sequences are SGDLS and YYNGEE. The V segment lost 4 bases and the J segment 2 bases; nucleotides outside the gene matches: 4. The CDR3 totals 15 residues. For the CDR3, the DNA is TGTGCCAGCAGCCCGTGGACAGGGGCCTACAATGAGCAGTTCTTC. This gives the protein CASSPWTGAYNEQFF.

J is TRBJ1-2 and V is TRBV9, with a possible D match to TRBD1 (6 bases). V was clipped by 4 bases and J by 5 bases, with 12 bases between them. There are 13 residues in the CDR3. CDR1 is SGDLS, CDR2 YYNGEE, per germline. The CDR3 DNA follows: TGTGCCAGCAGCCCACAGGGCCAGTATGGCTACACCTTC. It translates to CASSPQGQYGYTF. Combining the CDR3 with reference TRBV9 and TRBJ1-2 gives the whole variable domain DSGVTQTPKHLITATGQRVTLRCSPRSGDLSVYWYQQSLDQGLQFLIQYYNGEERAKGNILERFSAQQFPDLHSELNLSSLELGDSALYFCASSPQGQYGYTFGSGTRLTVV.

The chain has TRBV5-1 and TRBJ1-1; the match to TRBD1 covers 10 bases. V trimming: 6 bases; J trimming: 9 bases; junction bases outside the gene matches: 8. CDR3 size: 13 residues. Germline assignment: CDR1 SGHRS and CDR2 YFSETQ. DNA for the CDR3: TGCGCCAGCACTTCCGACAGGGGGCAGAAAGCTTTCTTT. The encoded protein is CASTSDRGQKAFF.

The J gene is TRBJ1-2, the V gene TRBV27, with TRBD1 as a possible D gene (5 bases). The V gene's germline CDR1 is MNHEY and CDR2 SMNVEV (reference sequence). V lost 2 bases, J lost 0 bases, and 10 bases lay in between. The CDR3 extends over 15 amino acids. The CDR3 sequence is CASSLKTGANYGYTF. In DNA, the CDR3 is TGTGCCAGCAGTTTAAAAACAGGCGCTAACTATGGCTACACCTTC.

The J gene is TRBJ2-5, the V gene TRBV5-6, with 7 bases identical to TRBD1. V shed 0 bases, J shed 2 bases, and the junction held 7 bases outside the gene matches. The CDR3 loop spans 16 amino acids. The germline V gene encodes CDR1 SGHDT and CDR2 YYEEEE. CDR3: CASSLGQGDPQETQYF. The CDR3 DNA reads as TGTGCCAGCAGCTTGGGGCAGGGGGACCCACAAGAGACCCAGTACTTC.

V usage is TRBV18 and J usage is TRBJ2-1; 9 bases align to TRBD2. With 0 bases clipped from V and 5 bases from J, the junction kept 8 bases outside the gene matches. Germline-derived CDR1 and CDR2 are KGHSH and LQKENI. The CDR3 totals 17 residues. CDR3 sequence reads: CASSPPLAGPFDNEQFF. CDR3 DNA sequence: TGTGCCAGCTCACCACCGCTAGCGGGACCGTTCGACAATGAGCAGTTCTTC. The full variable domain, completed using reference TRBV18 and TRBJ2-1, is NAGVMQNPRHLVRRRGQEARLRCSPMKGHSHVYWYRQLPEEGLKFMVYLQKENIIDESGMPKERFSAEFPKEGPSILRIQQVVRGDSAAYFCASSPPLAGPFDNEQFFGPGTRLTVL.

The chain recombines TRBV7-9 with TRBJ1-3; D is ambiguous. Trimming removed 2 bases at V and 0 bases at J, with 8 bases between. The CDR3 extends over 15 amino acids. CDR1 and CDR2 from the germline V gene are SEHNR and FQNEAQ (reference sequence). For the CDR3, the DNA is TGTGCCAGCAGCTTAAGTTCCGGCTCTGGAAACACCATATATTTT. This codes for CASSLSSGSGNTIYF.

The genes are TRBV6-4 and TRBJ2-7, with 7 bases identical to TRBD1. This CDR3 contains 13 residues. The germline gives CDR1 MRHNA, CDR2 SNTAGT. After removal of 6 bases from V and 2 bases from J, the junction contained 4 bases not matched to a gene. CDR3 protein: CASRKGQTYEQYV. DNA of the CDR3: TGTGCCAGCAGGAAGGGACAGACCTACGAGCAGTACGTC.

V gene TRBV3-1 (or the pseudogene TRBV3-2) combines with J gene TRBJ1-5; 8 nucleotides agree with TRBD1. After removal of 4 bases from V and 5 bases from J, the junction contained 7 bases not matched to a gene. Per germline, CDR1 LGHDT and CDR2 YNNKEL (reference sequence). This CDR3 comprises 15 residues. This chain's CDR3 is CASSLSGGGDQPQHF. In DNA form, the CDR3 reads TGTGCCAGCAGCCTCTCAGGGGGCGGGGATCAGCCCCAGCATTTT.

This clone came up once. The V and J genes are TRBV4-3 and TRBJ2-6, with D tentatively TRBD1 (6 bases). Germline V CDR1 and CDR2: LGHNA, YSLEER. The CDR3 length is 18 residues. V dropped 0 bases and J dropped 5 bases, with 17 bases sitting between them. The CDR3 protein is CASSQDILGATRANVLTF. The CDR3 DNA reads TGCGCCAGCAGCCAAGATATTTTGGGGGCCACAAGGGCCAACGTCCTGACTTTC.

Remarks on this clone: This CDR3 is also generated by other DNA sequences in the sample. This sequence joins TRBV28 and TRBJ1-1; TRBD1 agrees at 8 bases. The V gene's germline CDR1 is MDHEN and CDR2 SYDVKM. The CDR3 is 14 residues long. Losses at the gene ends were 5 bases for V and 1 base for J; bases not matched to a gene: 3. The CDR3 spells CASSPGQGNTEAFF. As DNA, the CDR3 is TGTGCCAGCAGTCCCGGACAGGGGAACACTGAAGCTTTCTTT.

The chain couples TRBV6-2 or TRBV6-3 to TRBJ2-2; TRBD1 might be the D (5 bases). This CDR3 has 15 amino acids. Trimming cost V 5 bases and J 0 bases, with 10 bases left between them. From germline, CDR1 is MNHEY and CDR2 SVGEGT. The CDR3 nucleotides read TGTGCCAGCAGTGAGGACACGGCGAACACCGGGGAGCTGTTTTTT. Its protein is CASSEDTANTGELFF.

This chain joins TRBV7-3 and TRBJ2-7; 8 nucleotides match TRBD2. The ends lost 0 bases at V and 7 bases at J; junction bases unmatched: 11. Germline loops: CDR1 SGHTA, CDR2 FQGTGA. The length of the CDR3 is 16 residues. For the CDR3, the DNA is TGTGCCAGCAGCTTAACTCTCACTAGCGGTACGGGGGAGCAGTACTTC. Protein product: CASSLTLTSGTGEQYF.